The entry below gives a single T cell receptor beta chain sequence along with its context. Trimming cost V 3 bases and J 8 bases; bases outside gene matches: 9. The germline V gene encodes CDR1 KGHSH and CDR2 LQKENI. The CDR3 sequence is 15 residues long. The source of the sample is a study of blood T cell repertoires in COVID-19. Overall study: COVID-19 samples collected from the United States, Italy and Spain covered acute and convalescent phases. Sources were T cells, B-cell-depleted T cells, or PBMCs; the material itself was cDNA or gDNA.

In the study's own analysis: Estimation of nucleated cell counts relied on the amplification of reference gene primers. The protocol was immunoSEQ multiplex PCR, while the TCRdb copy is restricted to in-frame clones and leaves out a portion. D and trimming come from the DNA, and the V and J calls and clone size come from that table. The sample contains 200,000 to 250,000 clones, about 86% of which appear only once. Sequenced input: peripheral blood. The chain couples TRBV18 to TRBJ2-1; 8 bases align to TRBD2. This receptor was obtained from a woman aged 60 to 75 with acute or convalescent COVID-19. The CDR3 sequence: CASSPRGGLSDEQFF. The CDR3 bases are TGTGCCAGCTCACCCCGGGGGGGCCTCTCTGATGAGCAGTTCTTC. The full variable domain, its missing parts supplied by reference TRBV18 and TRBJ2-1, is NAGVMQNPRHLVRRRGQEARLRCSPMKGHSHVYWYRQLPEEGLKFMVYLQKENIIDESGMPKERFSAEFPKEGPSILRIQQVVRGDSAAYFCASSPRGGLSDEQFFGPGTRLTVL.